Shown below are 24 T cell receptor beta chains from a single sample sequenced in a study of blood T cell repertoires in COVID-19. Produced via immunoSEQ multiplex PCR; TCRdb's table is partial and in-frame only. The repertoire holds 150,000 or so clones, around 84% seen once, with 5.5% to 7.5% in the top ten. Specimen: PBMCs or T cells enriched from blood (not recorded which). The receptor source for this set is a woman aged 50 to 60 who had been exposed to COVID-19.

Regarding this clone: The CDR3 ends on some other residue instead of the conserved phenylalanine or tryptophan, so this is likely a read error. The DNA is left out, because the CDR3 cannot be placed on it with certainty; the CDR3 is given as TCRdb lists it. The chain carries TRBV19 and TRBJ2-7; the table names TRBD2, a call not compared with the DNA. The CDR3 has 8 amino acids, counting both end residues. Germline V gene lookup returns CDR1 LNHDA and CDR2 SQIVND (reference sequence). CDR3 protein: CARRPAER.

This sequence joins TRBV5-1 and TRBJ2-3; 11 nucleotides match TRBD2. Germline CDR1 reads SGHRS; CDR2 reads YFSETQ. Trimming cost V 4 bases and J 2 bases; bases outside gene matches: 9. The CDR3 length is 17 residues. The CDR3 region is CASSRALAGGLTDTQYF. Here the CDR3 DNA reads TGCGCCAGCAGCAGGGCCCTAGCGGGGGGCCTCACAGATACGCAGTATTTT.

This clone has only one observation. The CDR3 spells CASSLVASGQGEQYF. Written as DNA, the CDR3 is TGTGCCAGCAGCTTAGTGGCTAGCGGGCAAGGCGAGCAGTACTTC. The gene calls are TRBV7-9 and TRBJ2-7; TRBD2 aligns across 8 bases. There are 15 residues in the CDR3. V shed 1 base and J 6 bases; nucleotides not matched to a gene: 8. Germline lookup yields CDR1 SEHNR and CDR2 FQNEAQ (reference sequence).

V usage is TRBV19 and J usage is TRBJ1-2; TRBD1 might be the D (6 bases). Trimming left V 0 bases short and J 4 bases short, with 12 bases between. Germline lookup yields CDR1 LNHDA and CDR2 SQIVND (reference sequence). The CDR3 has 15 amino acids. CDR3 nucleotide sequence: TGTGCCAGTAGTATAGATCCTACAGGGCTCTATGGCTACACCTTC. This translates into CASSIDPTGLYGYTF.

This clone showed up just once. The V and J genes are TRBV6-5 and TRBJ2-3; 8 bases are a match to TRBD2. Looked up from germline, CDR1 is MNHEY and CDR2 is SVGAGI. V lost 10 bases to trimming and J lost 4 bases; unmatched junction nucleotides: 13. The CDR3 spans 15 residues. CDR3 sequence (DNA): TGTGCCATCAATGCTAGCGGGCGGGGCCCAGATACGCAGTATTTT. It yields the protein CAINASGRGPDTQYF.

The CDR3 spells CASSYRDSIYGYTF. CDR3 nucleotide sequence: TGTGCCAGCAGCTACCGGGACAGCATCTATGGCTACACCTTC. The chain combines TRBV5-6 with TRBJ1-2, with 7 bases aligning to TRBD1. Trimming removed 3 bases from V and 4 bases from J; junction bases left unmatched: 6. Germline assignment: CDR1 SGHDT and CDR2 YYEEEE. There are 14 residues in the CDR3.

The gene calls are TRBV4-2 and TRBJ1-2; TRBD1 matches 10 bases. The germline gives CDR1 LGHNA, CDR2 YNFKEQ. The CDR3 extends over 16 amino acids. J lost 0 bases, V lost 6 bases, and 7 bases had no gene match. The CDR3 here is CASSTGTGDTNYGYTF. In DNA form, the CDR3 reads TGTGCCAGCAGTACCGGGACAGGGGATACTAACTATGGCTACACCTTC.

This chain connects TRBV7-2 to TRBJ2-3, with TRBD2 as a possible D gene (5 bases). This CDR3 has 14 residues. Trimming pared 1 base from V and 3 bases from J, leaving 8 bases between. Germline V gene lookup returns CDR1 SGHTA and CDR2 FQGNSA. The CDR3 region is CASSLVGLTDTQYF. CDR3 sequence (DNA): TGTGCCAGCAGCTTAGTAGGACTTACAGATACGCAGTATTTT.

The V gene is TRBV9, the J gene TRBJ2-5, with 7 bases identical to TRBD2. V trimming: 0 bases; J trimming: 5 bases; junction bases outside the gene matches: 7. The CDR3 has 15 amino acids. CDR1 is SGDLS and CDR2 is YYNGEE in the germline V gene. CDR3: CASSVVGGAGETQYF. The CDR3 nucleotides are TGTGCCAGCAGCGTAGTGGGAGGGGCAGGGGAGACCCAGTACTTC.

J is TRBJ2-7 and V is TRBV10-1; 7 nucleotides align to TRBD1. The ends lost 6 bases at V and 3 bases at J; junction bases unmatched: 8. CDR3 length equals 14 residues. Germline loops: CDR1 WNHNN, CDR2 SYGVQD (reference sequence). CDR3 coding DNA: TGCGCCAGCAGCCGACAGGGAGCCCTCTACGAGCAGTACTTC. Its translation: CASSRQGALYEQYF.

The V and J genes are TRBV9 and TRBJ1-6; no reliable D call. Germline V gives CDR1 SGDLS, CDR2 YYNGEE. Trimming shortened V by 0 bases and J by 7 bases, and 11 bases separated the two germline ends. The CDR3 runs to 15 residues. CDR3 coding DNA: TGTGCCAGCAGCGTAGGCGAAGGCAGGAATTCACCCCTCCACTTT. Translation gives CASSVGEGRNSPLHF.

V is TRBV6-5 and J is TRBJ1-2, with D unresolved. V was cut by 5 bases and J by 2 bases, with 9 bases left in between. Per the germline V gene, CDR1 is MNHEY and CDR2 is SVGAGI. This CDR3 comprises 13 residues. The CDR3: CASSQATNYGYTF. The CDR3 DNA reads TGTGCCAGCAGTCAGGCTACGAACTATGGCTACACCTTC.

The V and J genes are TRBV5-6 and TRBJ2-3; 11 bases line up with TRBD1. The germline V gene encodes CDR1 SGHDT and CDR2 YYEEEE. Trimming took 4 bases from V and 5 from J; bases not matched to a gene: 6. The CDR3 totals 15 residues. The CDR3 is CASSPDRGLRDTQYF. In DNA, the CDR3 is TGTGCCAGCAGCCCGGACAGGGGGCTGAGAGATACGCAGTATTTT.

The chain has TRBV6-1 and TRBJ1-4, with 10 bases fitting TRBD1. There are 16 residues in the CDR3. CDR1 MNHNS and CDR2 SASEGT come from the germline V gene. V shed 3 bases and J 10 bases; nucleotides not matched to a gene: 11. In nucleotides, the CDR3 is TGTGCCAGCAGTGAGGGACAGGGGTTTCTACAGAGAAAACTGTTTTTT. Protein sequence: CASSEGQGFLQRKLFF.

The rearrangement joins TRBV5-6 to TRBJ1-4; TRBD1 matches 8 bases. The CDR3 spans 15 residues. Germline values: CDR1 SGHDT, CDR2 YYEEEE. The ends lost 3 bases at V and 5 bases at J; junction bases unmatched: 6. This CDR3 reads CASSSDRGGNEKLFF. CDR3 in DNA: TGTGCCAGCAGCTCCGACAGGGGTGGGAATGAAAAACTGTTTTTT.

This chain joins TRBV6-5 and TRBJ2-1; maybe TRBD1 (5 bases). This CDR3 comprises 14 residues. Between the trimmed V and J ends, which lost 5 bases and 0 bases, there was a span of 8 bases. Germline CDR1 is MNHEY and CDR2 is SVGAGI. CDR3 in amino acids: CASSNRGSYNEQFF. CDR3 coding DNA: TGTGCCAGCAGTAATAGGGGCTCCTACAATGAGCAGTTCTTC.

CDR3 residues: CASSSSGEGETQYF. In DNA, the CDR3 is TGTGCCAGCAGTTCTAGCGGGGAGGGGGAGACCCAGTACTTC. The rearrangement uses TRBV6-5 and TRBJ2-5; TRBD2 agrees at 9 bases. The V segment lost 4 bases and the J segment 5 bases; nucleotides outside the gene matches: 5. This CDR3 has 14 amino acids. The germline gives CDR1 MNHEY, CDR2 SVGAGI.

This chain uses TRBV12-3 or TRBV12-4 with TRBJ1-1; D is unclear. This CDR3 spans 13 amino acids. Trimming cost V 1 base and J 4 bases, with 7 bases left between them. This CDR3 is CASSLVPGTEAFF. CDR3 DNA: TGTGCCAGCAGTTTAGTCCCGGGCACTGAAGCTTTCTTT.

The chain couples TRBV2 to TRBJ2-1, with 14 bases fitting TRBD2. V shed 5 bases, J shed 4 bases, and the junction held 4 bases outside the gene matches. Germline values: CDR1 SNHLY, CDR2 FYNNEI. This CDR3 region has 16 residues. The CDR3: CASSLRLAGGYNEQFF. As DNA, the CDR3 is TGTGCCAGCAGTCTCCGACTAGCGGGAGGGTACAATGAGCAGTTCTTC.

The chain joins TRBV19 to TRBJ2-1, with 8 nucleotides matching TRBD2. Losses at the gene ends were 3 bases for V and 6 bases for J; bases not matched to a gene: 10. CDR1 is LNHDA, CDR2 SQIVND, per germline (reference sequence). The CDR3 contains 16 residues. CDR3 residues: CASSIRGAGVVNEQFF. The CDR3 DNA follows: TGTGCCAGTAGTATCAGGGGAGCGGGAGTGGTCAATGAGCAGTTCTTC.

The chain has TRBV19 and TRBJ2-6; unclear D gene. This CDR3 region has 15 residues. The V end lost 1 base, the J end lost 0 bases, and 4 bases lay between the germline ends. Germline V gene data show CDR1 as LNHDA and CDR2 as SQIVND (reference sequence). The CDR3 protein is CASSIALSGANVLTF. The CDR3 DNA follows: TGTGCCAGTAGTATAGCCCTCTCTGGGGCCAACGTCCTGACTTTC.

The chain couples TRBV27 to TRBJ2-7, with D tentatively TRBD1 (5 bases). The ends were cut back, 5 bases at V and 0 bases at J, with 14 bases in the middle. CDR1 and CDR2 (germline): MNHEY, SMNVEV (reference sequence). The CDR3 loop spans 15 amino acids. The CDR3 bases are TGTGCCAGCAGTCCCCGCCCAGGGATCTCCTACGAGCAGTACTTC. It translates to CASSPRPGISYEQYF.

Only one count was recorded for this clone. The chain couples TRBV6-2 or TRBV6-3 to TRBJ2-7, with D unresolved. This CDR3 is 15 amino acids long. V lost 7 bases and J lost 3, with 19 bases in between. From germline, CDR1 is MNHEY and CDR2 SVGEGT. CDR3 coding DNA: TGTGCCAGCAACCCGTCTAGTTACACGTTCTACGAGCAGTACTTC. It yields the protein CASNPSSYTFYEQYF.

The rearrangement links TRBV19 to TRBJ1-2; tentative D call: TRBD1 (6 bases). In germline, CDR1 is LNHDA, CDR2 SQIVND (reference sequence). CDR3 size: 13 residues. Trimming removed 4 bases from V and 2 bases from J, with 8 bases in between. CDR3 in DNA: TGTGCCAGTAGTAAGGGACAAAACTATGGCTACACCTTC. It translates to CASSKGQNYGYTF.